Listed below are T cell receptor beta chains from one sample, sequenced in a study of blood T cell repertoires in COVID-19. Clones were sequenced by immunoSEQ multiplex PCR, and TCRdb holds only the in-frame ones, with some missing. The table lists around 300,000 clones, roughly 89% of them singletons. The sample was PBMCs or T cells enriched from blood (not recorded which). The receptors derive from a woman aged 55 to 70 who had recovered from COVID-19. CDR3s include the opening cysteine and the closing phenylalanine or tryptophan. A D gene is named only where the DNA matches it firmly. Only part of the rows carry a size: once, few, many, or a class if the clone is expanded.

NA TRBJ1-2 TRBV5-1 NA TGCGCCAGCAGCTTGGAAACGGCTAACTATGGCTACACCTTC CASSLETANYGYTF
TRBD1 TRBJ1-2 TRBV5-1 NA TGCGCCAGCAGAACGCCGGGACAGGGGCGACAAATTGGCTACACCTTC CASRTPGQGRQIGYTF
TRBD1 TRBJ1-5 TRBV24-1 NA TGTGCCACCAGTGATGACAGGGGACACAATCAGCCCCAGCATTTT CATSDDRGHNQPQHF
NA TRBJ2-7 TRBV5-1 NA TGCGCCAGCAGCTTGGGGCGGGACTTTTACGAGCAGTACTTC CASSLGRDFYEQYF
NA TRBJ2-7 TRBV14 once TGTGCCAGCAGCCAAGAGTGGGCTAAGGGAGCCTACGAGCAGTACTTC CASSQEWAKGAYEQYF
NA TRBJ1-3 TRBV15 NA TGTGCCACCAGCAGAGGTAACAGTGGAAACACCATATATTTT CATSRGNSGNTIYF
NA TRBJ2-1 TRBV3-1/TRBV3-2 NA TGTGCCAGCAGCCCCCGATCACTCTCCTACAATGAGCAGTTCTTC CASSPRSLSYNEQFF
NA TRBJ2-1 TRBV29-1 once TGCAGCGTTGTAGCGGTTTCCTACAATGAGCAGTTCTTC CSVVAVSYNEQFF
NA TRBJ2-7 TRBV27 NA TGTGCCAGCAGTTTTAAAGGGGCCTCCTACGAGCAGTACTTC CASSFKGASYEQYF
TRBD2 TRBJ2-4 TRBV7-2 NA TGTGCCAGCAGCTTTAGCGGGGGGGCCGCCAAAAACATTCAGTACTTC CASSFSGGAAKNIQYF
NA TRBJ1-5 TRBV19 many TGTGCCAGTAGTGGCTGGGGGGACAATCAGCCCCAGCATTTT CASSGWGDNQPQHF
TRBD1 TRBJ1-2 TRBV5-1 NA TGCGCCAGCAGCTTAGCCGGGACAGGCTATGGCTACACCTTC CASSLAGTGYGYTF
TRBD2 TRBJ2-7 TRBV27 NA TGTGCCAGCAGTTTCCGGCTAGCGGGCGCGTCTAAAGAGCAGTACTTC CASSFRLAGASKEQYF
NA TRBJ1-1 TRBV5-4 NA TGTGCCAGCAGCACCACAGGGATCCACACTGAAGCTTTCTTT CASSTTGIHTEAFF
TRBD1 TRBJ1-4 TRBV12-3/TRBV12-4 NA TGTGCCAGCAGACTCGGGACAGATGAAAAACTGTTTTTT CASRLGTDEKLFF
NA TRBJ1-4 TRBV5-1 NA TGCGCCAGCAGCTTGAGACCCGGGGCAACTAATGAAAAACTGTTTTTT CASSLRPGATNEKLFF
NA TRBJ2-7 TRBV10-3 NA TGTGCCATTGGGGGGTACTACGAGCAGTACTTC CAIGGYYEQYF
NA TRBJ1-6 TRBV2 NA TGTGCCAGCAGTACAGGGAGTTCCTATAATTCACCCCTCCACTTT CASSTGSSYNSPLHF
NA TRBJ1-6 TRBV14 NA TGTGCCAGCAGCCAAGTTTCGGGGTATAATTCACCCCTCCACTTT CASSQVSGYNSPLHF
TRBD1 TRBJ1-6 TRBV6-1 once TGTGCCAGCAGTTTCAGACAGGGCAATTCACCCCTCCACTTT CASSFRQGNSPLHF
NA TRBJ1-1 TRBV27 NA TGTGCCAGCAGTTCGAACACCCTCTTGGAAGCTTTCTTT CASSSNTLLEAFF
NA TRBJ2-3 TRBV7-8 NA TGTGCCAGCAGCCCACCTCCAGGGCGAGATACGCAGTATTTT CASSPPPGRDTQYF
NA TRBJ1-4 TRBV12-3/TRBV12-4 NA TGTGCCAGCAGTTTGCAGAACGAAAAACTGTTTTTT CASSLQNEKLFF
TRBD2 TRBJ2-3 TRBV5-1 NA TGCGCCAGCAGGCCGGGACTAGCGGGGGGCCCAGATACGCAGTATTTT CASRPGLAGGPDTQYF
NA TRBJ2-7 TRBV9 NA TGTGCCAGCAGCGTAGGAGGGTCCCCCTACGAGCAGTACTTC CASSVGGSPYEQYF
NA TRBJ2-6 TRBV6-4 NA TGTGCCAGCAGTGCAACAGCCTCTGGGGCCAACGTCCTGACTTTC CASSATASGANVLTF
TRBD1 TRBJ1-5 TRBV11-3 NA TGTGCCAGCAGCCCAGGGACAGGGGGCAATCAGCCCCAGCATTTT CASSPGTGGNQPQHF
TRBD2 TRBJ2-2 TRBV10-3 NA TGTGCCATCAGTTCGGTGGGCGGGAGAGCCCTAGTCACCGGGGAGCTGTTTTTT CAISSVGGRALVTGELFF
NA TRBJ1-5 TRBV12-3/TRBV12-4 NA TGTGCCAGCAGTTTCGGGCAGCCCCAGCATTTT CASSFGQPQHF
NA TRBJ1-6 TRBV3-1/TRBV3-2 NA TGTGCCAGCAGCCCCGAAGGGGTGGATAATTCACCCCTCCACTTT CASSPEGVDNSPLHF
NA TRBJ1-6 TRBV13 NA TGTGCCAGCAGCACTAGGACAGACTATAATTCACCCCTCCACTTT CASSTRTDYNSPLHF
NA TRBJ1-5 TRBV29-1 NA TGCAGCGTTGGACTCCCTGGTCAGCCCCAGCATTTT CSVGLPGQPQHF
NA TRBJ1-5 TRBV24-1 once TGTGCCACCAGTGATCAAACTCACGATCAGCCCCAGCATTTT CATSDQTHDQPQHF
NA TRBJ2-1 TRBV7-9 NA TGTGCCAGCAGCTTAACTCCAGGTTTTTCTGAGCAGTTCTTC CASSLTPGFSEQFF
NA TRBJ1-6 TRBV5-6 NA TGTGCCAGCAGCACTACTATGCGGGACCCATTAAACTTT CASSTTMRDPLNF
TRBD1 TRBJ1-2 TRBV3-1/TRBV3-2 NA TGTGCCAGCAGCCAAGGACAGGGAATACGGGGCTACACCTTC CASSQGQGIRGYTF
TRBD1 TRBJ2-2 TRBV5-1 NA TGCGCCAGCAGCTTAACAGGGGACACCGGGGAGCTGTTTTTT CASSLTGDTGELFF
TRBD2 TRBJ2-3 TRBV11-3 NA TGTGCCAGCAGCTTATATAGCGGGACAGATACGCAGTATTTT CASSLYSGTDTQYF
NA TRBJ1-1 TRBV19 once TGTGCCAGTAGTATGCGACACTCTTCGAACACTGAAGCTTTCTTT CASSMRHSSNTEAFF
TRBD1 TRBJ2-5 TRBV28 NA TGTGCCAGCGGGGATCGACAGGGGGCGTGGGAGACCCAGTACTTC CASGDRQGAWETQYF
NA TRBJ1-5 TRBV28 NA TGTGCCAGCAGTTTGTACAGTCAGCCCCAGCATTTT CASSLYSQPQHF
TRBD2 TRBJ2-7 TRBV6-5 NA TGTGCCAGCGGGAGCGGGAGGGCCATGTCCTACGAGCAGTACTTC CASGSGRAMSYEQYF
NA TRBJ2-2 TRBV28 once TGTGCCAGCAGTCGCAGCGGGGAGCTGTTTTTT CASSRSGELFF
NA TRBJ2-1 TRBV3-1/TRBV3-2 NA TGTGCCAGCAGCCGCAAGAGCTCCTACAATGAGCAGTTCTTC CASSRKSSYNEQFF
TRBD2 TRBJ2-5 TRBV5-4 NA TGTGCCAGCAGCCGCAAGCGGGACGGGGGAGAGACCCAGTACTTC CASSRKRDGGETQYF
NA TRBJ1-4 TRBV6-5 NA TGTGCCAGCATCCTGGAGGCGGCGCTGAATGAAAAACTGTTTTTT CASILEAALNEKLFF